The 18 T cell receptor beta chains below were found in one sample sequenced in a study of blood T cell repertoires in COVID-19. Measured with immunoSEQ multiplex PCR; TCRdb has only the in-frame clones, and not every one. In the table there are approximately 220,000 clones, 80% to 85% of which are singletons. Sequencing was carried out using peripheral blood. Receptor source: a woman aged 25-40 years who had recovered from COVID-19.

As regards this clone: Other DNA sequences in the same sample also yield this CDR3. This chain joins TRBV9 and TRBJ1-1, with TRBD1 matching over 8 bases. Germline V gene lookup returns CDR1 SGDLS and CDR2 YYNGEE. The CDR3 loop spans 16 amino acids. V lost 0 bases and J lost 1; bases outside the gene matches: 5. The CDR3 region has the DNA TGTGCCAGCAGCGTAGGGGCAGGGGGCCGGAACACTGAAGCTTTCTTT. This encodes CASSVGAGGRNTEAFF.

The chain joins TRBV6-5 to TRBJ2-3; no clear D gene. Trimming removed 7 bases from V and 2 bases from J, with 16 bases in between. CDR3 length: 15 residues. The germline V gene has CDR1 MNHEY and CDR2 SVGAGI. The DNA of the CDR3 is TGTGCCAGCAAGGAACTACACGGGTCCACAGATACGCAGTATTTT. It codes for CASKELHGSTDTQYF.

J is TRBJ2-1 and V is TRBV7-2; 10 nucleotides match TRBD1. The junction had 6 bases not matched to a gene; V was cut back by 5 bases and J by 2 bases. The CDR3 consists of 16 residues. CDR1 and CDR2 from the germline V gene are SGHTA and FQGNSA. CDR3 DNA: TGTGCCAGCAGCCTAACGACAGGGGGCACCTACAATGAGCAGTTCTTC. It encodes CASSLTTGGTYNEQFF.

The V and J genes are TRBV5-1 and TRBJ2-5; 7 nucleotides align to TRBD1. The germline CDR1 and CDR2 sequences are SGHRS and YFSETQ. The CDR3 has 14 residues. After removal of 6 bases from V and 3 bases from J, the junction contained 8 bases not matched to a gene. CDR3 DNA sequence: TGCGCCAGCAAACCTCAAGGGGGCGAAGAGACCCAGTACTTC. Amino acids: CASKPQGGEETQYF.

Points on this clone: The sample holds other DNA sequences that translate to the same CDR3. The chain has TRBV24-1 and TRBJ2-6; TRBD1 matches at 7 bases. Per germline, CDR1 KGHDR and CDR2 SFDVKD. V trimming: 4 bases; J trimming: 2 bases; junction bases outside the gene matches: 4. CDR3 length: 16 amino acids. The CDR3 protein is CATSDRTGPGANVLTF. The CDR3 coding sequence is TGTGCCACCAGTGACCGGACAGGTCCTGGGGCCAACGTCCTGACTTTC.

This clone appeared a few times. This chain links TRBV11-3 with TRBJ2-1; 9 bases fit TRBD1. CDR3 size: 15 residues. Trimming removed 1 base from V and 5 bases from J; junction bases left unmatched: 3. The germline CDR1 and CDR2 sequences are SGHNT and YENEEA. The CDR3 sequence is CASSLGTGVHNEQFF. CDR3 nucleotide sequence: TGTGCCAGCAGCTTAGGGACAGGGGTCCACAATGAGCAGTTCTTC.

The rearrangement uses TRBV9 and TRBJ1-6; perhaps TRBD1 as D (6 bases). V was pared by 2 bases and J by 11 bases, with 17 bases between. This CDR3 contains 15 residues. In germline, CDR1 is SGDLS, CDR2 YYNGEE. DNA for the CDR3: TGTGCCAGCAGCGTCGACCCAGGGGTTAAGCCACCCCTCCACTTT. This gives the protein CASSVDPGVKPPLHF.

This chain joins TRBV27 and TRBJ2-3, with D maybe TRBD1 (5 bases). The CDR3 sequence is 15 residues long. Germline V CDR1 and CDR2: MNHEY, SMNVEV (reference sequence). Trimming cost V 0 bases and J 6 bases, with 13 bases left between them. This CDR3 reads CASSLSPDTWDTQYF. For the CDR3, the DNA is TGTGCCAGCAGTTTATCTCCGGACACGTGGGATACGCAGTATTTT.

This clone has a single count. CDR3 sequence reads: CASSQVPMGLAGGLAGGEQFF. The CDR3 DNA reads TGCGCCAGCAGCCAAGTCCCTATGGGACTAGCGGGAGGCCTGGCCGGGGGTGAGCAGTTCTTC. The chain employs TRBV4-1 and TRBJ2-1; 15 bases agree with TRBD2. V shed 1 base and J 9 bases; nucleotides not matched to a gene: 19. Per germline, CDR1 MGHRA and CDR2 YSYEKL. This CDR3 comprises 21 residues.

The chain joins TRBV25-1 to TRBJ2-5; 8 bases agree with TRBD2. The CDR3 runs to 15 residues. Germline V gene lookup returns CDR1 MGHDK and CDR2 SYGVNS. The V segment lost 3 bases and the J segment 2 bases; nucleotides outside the gene matches: 5. The CDR3 DNA is TGTGCCAGCAGTGAGGGACTAGGGACGCAAGAGACCCAGTACTTC. It translates to CASSEGLGTQETQYF.

The J gene is TRBJ1-1, the V gene TRBV19, with a possible D match to TRBD1 (5 bases). The germline V gene has CDR1 LNHDA and CDR2 SQIVND (reference sequence). This CDR3 has 16 residues. V was shortened by 0 bases and J by 5 bases, with 16 bases between the two germline ends. The CDR3 loop is CASSIEGGDSRTEAFF. CDR3 coding DNA: TGTGCCAGTAGTATAGAGGGGGGAGACAGTCGAACTGAAGCTTTCTTT.

This rearrangement joins TRBV24-1 to TRBJ2-2, with 14 bases matching TRBD2. Trimming removed 5 bases from V and 8 bases from J; junction bases left unmatched: 3. The CDR3 consists of 15 residues. CDR1 KGHDR and CDR2 SFDVKD come from the germline V gene. In DNA, the CDR3 is TGTGCCACCAGTGGACTAGCGGGAGGGCCTGGGGAGCTGTTTTTT. Translated, it gives CATSGLAGGPGELFF.

The sample holds a few counts of this clone. The chain links TRBV30 to TRBJ1-5, with D uncertain. The CDR3 totals 15 residues. Germline assignment: CDR1 GTSNPN and CDR2 SVGIG (reference sequence). Between the trimmed V and J ends, which lost 1 base and 2 bases, there was a span of 12 bases. DNA for the CDR3: TGTGCCTGGAGTGGGGTGGACTTACGCAATCAGCCCCAGCATTTT. Its protein product is CAWSGVDLRNQPQHF.

The chain carries TRBV11-2 and TRBJ1-2; TRBD1 is a possible D gene (5 bases). This CDR3 is 12 amino acids long. Germline V CDR1 and CDR2: SGHAT, FQNNGV. The V and J ends lost 5 bases and 8 bases respectively, with 12 bases between them. The DNA for the CDR3 is TGTGCCAGCAGCCCCGGGGGGGTGGGCTACACCTTC. Amino acids: CASSPGGVGYTF.

This rearrangement joins TRBV27 to TRBJ2-1; TRBD2 aligns across 12 bases. Trimming took 5 bases from V and 4 from J; bases not matched to a gene: 3. The CDR3 is 15 residues long. Germline V gene sequence: CDR1 MNHEY, CDR2 SMNVEV (reference sequence). CDR3 nucleotide sequence: TGTGCCAGCAGTCAAGGACTAGCGGGGTACAATGAGCAGTTCTTC. This sequence encodes CASSQGLAGYNEQFF.

CDR3 in DNA: TGTGCCAGTAGGAGCAGCGAGGTCTATGGCTACACCTTC. Protein product: CASRSSEVYGYTF. The V gene is TRBV19, the J gene TRBJ1-2; D gene ambiguous. Germline V gene sequence: CDR1 LNHDA, CDR2 SQIVND (reference sequence). The CDR3 runs 13 residues. Trimming pared 6 bases from V and 4 bases from J, leaving 12 bases between.

CDR3: CASRKGLAGGRNEQFF. The CDR3 DNA reads TGCGCCAGCAGGAAGGGACTAGCGGGAGGACGCAATGAGCAGTTCTTC. This rearrangement joins TRBV5-1 to TRBJ2-1, with 15 bases fitting TRBD2. This CDR3 is built from 16 residues. V shed 5 bases and J 6 bases; nucleotides not matched to a gene: 6. CDR1 is SGHRS and CDR2 is YFSETQ in the germline V gene.

CDR3 DNA sequence: TGTGCCACCAAAGGGCTCCTAGCGCCCTACTACGAGCAGTACTTC. Protein sequence: CATKGLLAPYYEQYF. The chain recombines TRBV7-2 with TRBJ2-7; maybe TRBD2 (6 bases). The CDR3 extends over 15 amino acids. Germline-derived CDR1 and CDR2 are SGHTA and FQGNSA. V gave up 10 bases and J gave up 3 bases, with 22 bases separating them.